The 5 T cell receptor beta chains reported below all come from one sample, sequenced in a study of cytomegalovirus exposure and HLA in healthy donors (dated by TCRdb to about 2017). The library was produced with the immunoSEQ multiplex PCR assay. The multiplex PCR relied on a mix of 60 forward primers for TCR Vbeta segments and 13 reverse primers for TCR Jbeta segments. In TCRdb, the immuneACCESS table is reduced to in-frame sequences with V and J assigned. These tables do not hold every clone; where another copy was compared, an unresolved V gene accounts for under half, and the others remain unexplained. This sample has around 160,000 clones in its table, and 77% of those were observed once. The ten largest clones add up to roughly 2.6% of the sample. Sequenced input: PBMCs. These receptors were collected from a middle-aged woman in good health and CMV-seropositive.

The chain employs TRBV30 and TRBJ1-1; no clear D gene. V was pared by 3 bases and J by 6 bases, with 14 bases between. The CDR3 consists of 13 residues. Per the germline V gene, CDR1 is GTSNPN and CDR2 is SVGIG (reference sequence). The CDR3 nucleotides are TGTGCCTGGAGCCCGGGTCTCTGGGCTGAAGCTTTCTTT. Translating gives CAWSPGLWAEAFF. Full variable domain (missing parts from reference TRBV30 and TRBJ1-1): SQTIHQWPATLVQPVGSPLSLECTVEGTSNPNLYWYRQAAGRGLQLLFYSVGIGQISSEVPQNLSASRPQDRQFILSSKKLLLSDSGFYLCAWSPGLWAEAFFGQGTRLTVV.

The chain uses TRBV5-1 and TRBJ1-2, with 7 positions matching TRBD1. The junction had 3 bases not matched to a gene; V was cut back by 2 bases and J by 5 bases. The CDR3 covers 13 residues. Germline V CDR1 and CDR2: SGHRS, YFSETQ. CDR3 protein: CASSFEGAYGYTF. The CDR3 DNA follows: TGCGCCAGCAGCTTCGAGGGGGCGTATGGCTACACCTTC. Full variable domain (rest looked up from reference TRBV5-1 and TRBJ1-2): KAGVTQTPRYLIKTRGQQVTLSCSPISGHRSVSWYQQTPGQGLQFLFEYFSETQRNKGNFPGRFSGRQFSNSRSEMNVSTLELGDSALYLCASSFEGAYGYTFGSGTRLTVV.

This clone was counted only a few times. The chain carries TRBV5-1 and TRBJ2-1, with D uncertain. The CDR3 spans 13 residues. The V gene's germline CDR1 is SGHRS and CDR2 YFSETQ. The V gene lost 1 base and the J gene lost 7 bases, with 9 bases spanning the gap. CDR3 amino acids: CASSLYSWNEQFF. CDR3 nucleotide sequence: TGCGCCAGCAGCTTGTACTCATGGAATGAGCAGTTCTTC.

This clone has only a few counts. V usage is TRBV6-4 and J usage is TRBJ1-2; 8 bases map to TRBD1. Germline V gives CDR1 MRHNA, CDR2 SNTAGT. V lost 6 bases to trimming and J lost 8 bases; unmatched junction nucleotides: 14. This CDR3 region has 15 residues. CDR3 DNA: TGTGCCAGCAGCGCCCGTCCAGGGGGCGAGGGGGGCTACACCTTC. It translates to CASSARPGGEGGYTF.

V usage is TRBV30 and J usage is TRBJ2-5, with D maybe TRBD2 (5 bases). The CDR3 length is 11 residues. Trimming removed 0 bases at V and 7 bases at J, with 6 bases between. CDR1 GTSNPN and CDR2 SVGIG come from the germline V gene (reference sequence). This chain's CDR3 is CAWSVRGTQYF. The CDR3 DNA is TGTGCCTGGAGTGTACGGGGGACCCAGTACTTC.